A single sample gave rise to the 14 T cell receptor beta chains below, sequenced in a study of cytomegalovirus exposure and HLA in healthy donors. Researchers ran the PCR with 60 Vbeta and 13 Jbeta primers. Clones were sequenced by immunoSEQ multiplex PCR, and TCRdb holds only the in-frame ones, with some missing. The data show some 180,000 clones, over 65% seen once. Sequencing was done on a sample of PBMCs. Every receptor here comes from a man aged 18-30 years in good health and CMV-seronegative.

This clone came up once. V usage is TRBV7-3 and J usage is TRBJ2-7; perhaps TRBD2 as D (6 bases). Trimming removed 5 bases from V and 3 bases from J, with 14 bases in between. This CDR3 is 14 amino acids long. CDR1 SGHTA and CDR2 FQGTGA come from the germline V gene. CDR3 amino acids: CASSPGTLGYEQYF. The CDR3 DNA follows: TGTGCCAGCAGCCCCGGGACTCTCGGCTACGAGCAGTACTTC.

DNA of the CDR3: TGTGCCAGTAGTATGACAGGGTCAATCCAGCCCCAGCATTTT. It codes for CASSMTGSIQPQHF. J is TRBJ1-5 and V is TRBV19, with 7 nucleotides matching TRBD1. This CDR3 is built from 14 residues. V shed 3 bases, J shed 7 bases, and the junction held 6 bases outside the gene matches. Per germline, CDR1 LNHDA and CDR2 SQIVND (reference sequence). Using reference TRBV19 and TRBJ1-5 for the parts outside the CDR3, the full variable domain is DGGITQSPKYLFRKEGQNVTLSCEQNLNHDAMYWYRQDPGQGLRLIYYSQIVNDFQKGDIAEGYSVSREKKESFPLTVTSAQKNPTAFYLCASSMTGSIQPQHFGDGTRLSIL.

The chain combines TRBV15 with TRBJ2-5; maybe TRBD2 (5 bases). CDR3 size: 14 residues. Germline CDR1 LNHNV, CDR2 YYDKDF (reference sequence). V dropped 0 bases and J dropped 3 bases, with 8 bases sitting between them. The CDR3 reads CATSRDRREETQYF. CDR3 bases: TGTGCCACCAGCAGAGATCGGCGGGAAGAGACCCAGTACTTC.

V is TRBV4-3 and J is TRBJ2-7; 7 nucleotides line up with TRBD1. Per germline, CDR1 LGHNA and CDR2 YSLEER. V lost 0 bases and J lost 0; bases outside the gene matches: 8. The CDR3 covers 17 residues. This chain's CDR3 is CASSQEFGTASSYEQYF. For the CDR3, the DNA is TGCGCCAGCAGCCAAGAATTCGGGACAGCGAGCTCCTACGAGCAGTACTTC.

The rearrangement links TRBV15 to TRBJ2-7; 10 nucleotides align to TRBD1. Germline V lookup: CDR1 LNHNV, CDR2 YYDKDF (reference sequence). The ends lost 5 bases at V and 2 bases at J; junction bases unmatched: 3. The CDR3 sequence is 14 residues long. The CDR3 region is CATSVGQGAYEQYF. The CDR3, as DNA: TGTGCCACCAGCGTCGGACAGGGGGCCTACGAGCAGTACTTC.

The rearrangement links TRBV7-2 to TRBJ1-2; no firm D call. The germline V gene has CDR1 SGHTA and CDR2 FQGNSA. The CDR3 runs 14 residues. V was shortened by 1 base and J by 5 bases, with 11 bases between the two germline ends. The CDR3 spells CASSLGQAPYGYTF. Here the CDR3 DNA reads TGTGCCAGCAGCTTAGGGCAGGCCCCATATGGCTACACCTTC. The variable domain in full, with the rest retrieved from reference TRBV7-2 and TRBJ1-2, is GAGVSQSPSNKVTEKGKDVELRCDPISGHTALYWYRQSLGQGLEFLIYFQGNSAPDKSGLPSDRFSAERTGGSVSTLTIQRTQQEDSAVYLCASSLGQAPYGYTFGSGTRLTVV.

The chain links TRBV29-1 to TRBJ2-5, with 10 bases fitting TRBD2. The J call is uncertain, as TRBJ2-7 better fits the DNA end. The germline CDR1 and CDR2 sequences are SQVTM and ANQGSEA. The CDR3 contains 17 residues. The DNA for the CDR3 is TGCAGCGTTGAAATGAGTTCGGATGGGACTAGCGTCTACGAGCAGTACTTC. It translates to CSVEMSSDGTSVYEQYF.

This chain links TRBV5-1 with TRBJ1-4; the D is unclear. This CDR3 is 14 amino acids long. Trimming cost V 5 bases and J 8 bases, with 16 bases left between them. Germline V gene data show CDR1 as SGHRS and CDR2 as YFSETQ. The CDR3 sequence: CASRMTPSGEKLFF. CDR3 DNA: TGCGCCAGCAGAATGACACCGAGCGGGGAAAAACTGTTTTTT. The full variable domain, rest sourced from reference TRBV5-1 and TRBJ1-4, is KAGVTQTPRYLIKTRGQQVTLSCSPISGHRSVSWYQQTPGQGLQFLFEYFSETQRNKGNFPGRFSGRQFSNSRSEMNVSTLELGDSALYLCASRMTPSGEKLFFGSGTQLSVL.

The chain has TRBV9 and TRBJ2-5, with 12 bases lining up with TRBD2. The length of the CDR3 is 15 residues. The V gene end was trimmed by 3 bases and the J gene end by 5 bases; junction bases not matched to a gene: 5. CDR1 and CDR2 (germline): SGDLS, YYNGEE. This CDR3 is CASSGTSGDGETQYF. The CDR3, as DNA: TGTGCCAGCAGCGGGACTAGCGGGGATGGTGAGACCCAGTACTTC.

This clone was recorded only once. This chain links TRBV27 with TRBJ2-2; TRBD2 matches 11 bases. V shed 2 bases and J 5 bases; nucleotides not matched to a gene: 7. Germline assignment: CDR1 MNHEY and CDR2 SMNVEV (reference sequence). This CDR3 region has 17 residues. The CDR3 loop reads CASSLRVSGRGTGELFF. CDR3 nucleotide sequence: TGTGCCAGCAGTTTAAGGGTTAGCGGGAGGGGAACCGGGGAGCTGTTTTTT.

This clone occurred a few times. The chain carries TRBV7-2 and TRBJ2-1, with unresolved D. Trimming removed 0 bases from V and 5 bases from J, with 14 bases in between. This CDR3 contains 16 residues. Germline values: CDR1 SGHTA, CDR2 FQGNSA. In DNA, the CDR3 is TGTGCCAGCAGCTTAGCGACGACTGTACGCGACAATGAGCAGTTCTTC. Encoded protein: CASSLATTVRDNEQFF.

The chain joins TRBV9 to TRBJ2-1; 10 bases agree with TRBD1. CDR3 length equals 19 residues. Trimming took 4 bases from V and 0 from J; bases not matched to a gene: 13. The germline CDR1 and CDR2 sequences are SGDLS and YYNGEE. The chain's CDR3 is CASSSPGQGSLDSYNEQFF. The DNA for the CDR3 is TGTGCCAGCAGCTCCCCGGGACAGGGGTCCTTAGACTCCTACAATGAGCAGTTCTTC.

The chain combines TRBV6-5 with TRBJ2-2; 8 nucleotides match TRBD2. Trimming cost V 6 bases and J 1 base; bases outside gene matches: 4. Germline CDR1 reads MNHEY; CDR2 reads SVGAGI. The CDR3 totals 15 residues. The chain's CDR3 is CASSPSGGNTGELFF. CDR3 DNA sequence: TGTGCCAGCAGCCCGAGCGGGGGGAACACCGGGGAGCTGTTTTTT.

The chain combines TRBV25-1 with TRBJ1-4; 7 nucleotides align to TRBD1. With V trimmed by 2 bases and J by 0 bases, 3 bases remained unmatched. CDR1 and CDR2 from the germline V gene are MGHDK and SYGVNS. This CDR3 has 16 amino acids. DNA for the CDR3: TGTGCCAGCAGTGAACACGGGACAGCAACTAATGAAAAACTGTTTTTT. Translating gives CASSEHGTATNEKLFF.